These 18 T cell receptor beta chains came from one sample sequenced in a study of blood T cell repertoires in COVID-19. Clones were read by immunoSEQ multiplex PCR, and TCRdb kept only the in-frame ones, dropping some. The profile covers fewer than 300,000 clones, with roughly four fifths appearing a single time and over 8.5% taken by the ten largest. Sample: peripheral blood. The receptors originated from a woman in her fifties or sixties who had recovered from COVID-19.

This clone was observed once. The CDR3 protein is CASSQARSAKETQYF. The CDR3 DNA reads TGTGCCAGCAGCCAAGCCCGGTCAGCGAAAGAGACCCAGTACTTC. This chain connects TRBV3-1 (or the pseudogene TRBV3-2) to TRBJ2-5; D uncertain. CDR1 LGHDT and CDR2 YNNKEL come from the germline V gene (reference sequence). The CDR3 has 15 residues. Trimming took off 1 base at V and 3 bases at J, with 12 bases between the two ends.

This clone was detected only once. The chain uses TRBV10-2 and TRBJ2-7; possible D gene TRBD1, 5 bases. The V and J ends lost 2 bases and 3 bases respectively, with 14 bases between them. Germline V gene lookup returns CDR1 WSHSY and CDR2 SAAADI. The CDR3 is 15 amino acids. The CDR3 nucleotides are TGCGCCAGCAGTGAGCGAGCAGGGATAGTCTACGAGCAGTACTTC. It is translated as CASSERAGIVYEQYF.

This sequence joins TRBV30 and TRBJ2-7; 7 positions agree with TRBD2. CDR1 is GTSNPN, CDR2 SVGIG, per germline (reference sequence). The CDR3 sequence is 14 residues long. After removal of 5 bases from V and 4 bases from J, the junction contained 11 bases not matched to a gene. The CDR3 DNA reads as TGTGCCTGGGCGCCGAGCGGGGTCTTTTACGAGCAGTACTTC. Its protein product is CAWAPSGVFYEQYF.

This rearrangement joins TRBV9 to TRBJ1-1, with D perhaps TRBD1 (5 bases). This CDR3 contains 14 residues. Trimming shortened V by 0 bases and J by 3 bases, and 9 bases separated the two germline ends. The germline CDR1 and CDR2 sequences are SGDLS and YYNGEE. CDR3 sequence: CASSVAGGYTEAFF. The CDR3 nucleotides read TGTGCCAGCAGCGTAGCCGGGGGTTACACTGAAGCTTTCTTT.

The chain has TRBV7-3 and TRBJ2-2, with D maybe TRBD2 (5 bases). The V gene lost 6 bases and the J gene lost 4 bases, with 9 bases spanning the gap. Germline V gene sequence: CDR1 SGHTA, CDR2 FQGTGA. The CDR3 has 13 amino acids. The CDR3 reads CASRIGVTGELFF. Written as DNA, the CDR3 is TGTGCCAGCAGGATCGGGGTCACCGGGGAGCTGTTTTTT.

The V gene is TRBV7-9, the J gene TRBJ2-1; 8 bases agree with TRBD1. The V gene end was trimmed by 5 bases and the J gene end by 2 bases; junction bases not matched to a gene: 8. The V gene's germline CDR1 is SEHNR and CDR2 FQNEAQ (reference sequence). The CDR3 totals 16 residues. CDR3 in amino acids: CASSPTRTGTYNEQFF. CDR3 DNA: TGTGCCAGCAGCCCCACCCGGACAGGGACCTACAATGAGCAGTTCTTC. The whole variable domain, filled in from reference TRBV7-9 and TRBJ2-1, reads DTGVSQNPRHKITKRGQNVTFRCDPISEHNRLYWYRQTLGQGPEFLTYFQNEAQLEKSRLLSDRFSAERPKGSFSTLEIQRTEQGDSAMYLCASSPTRTGTYNEQFFGPGTRLTVL.

The chain links TRBV19 to TRBJ2-1; 8 positions agree with TRBD2. The CDR3 covers 16 residues. From germline, CDR1 is LNHDA and CDR2 SQIVND (reference sequence). The V segment lost 1 base and the J segment 2 bases; nucleotides outside the gene matches: 4. The CDR3 loop reads CASSIVSGGAYNEQFF. The CDR3 DNA reads TGTGCCAGTAGTATAGTGAGCGGGGGTGCCTACAATGAGCAGTTCTTC. The full variable domain, its missing parts supplied by reference TRBV19 and TRBJ2-1, is DGGITQSPKYLFRKEGQNVTLSCEQNLNHDAMYWYRQDPGQGLRLIYYSQIVNDFQKGDIAEGYSVSREKKESFPLTVTSAQKNPTAFYLCASSIVSGGAYNEQFFGPGTRLTVL.

The chain couples TRBV5-1 to TRBJ1-1; a weak D match, TRBD1 (6 bases). There are 14 residues in the CDR3. Trimming took off 4 bases at V and 10 bases at J, with 20 bases between the two ends. Per the germline V gene, CDR1 is SGHRS and CDR2 is YFSETQ. The CDR3: CASSDLQGPVGAFF. The CDR3, as DNA: TGCGCCAGCAGCGACTTACAGGGCCCGGTGGGAGCTTTCTTT. Using reference TRBV5-1 and TRBJ1-1 for the parts outside the CDR3, the full variable domain is KAGVTQTPRYLIKTRGQQVTLSCSPISGHRSVSWYQQTPGQGLQFLFEYFSETQRNKGNFPGRFSGRQFSNSRSEMNVSTLELGDSALYLCASSDLQGPVGAFFGQGTRLTVV.

V is TRBV27 and J is TRBJ1-2; D possibly corresponds to TRBD1 (6 bases). Germline lookup yields CDR1 MNHEY and CDR2 SMNVEV (reference sequence). The CDR3 is 19 residues long. Trimming left V 6 bases short and J 1 base short, with 27 bases between. CDR3 protein: CASSQLGGGQAGLNYGYTF. In nucleotides, the CDR3 is TGTGCCAGCAGCCAGCTAGGGGGGGGTCAGGCAGGCCTTAACTATGGCTACACCTTC.

This chain links TRBV6-5 with TRBJ2-4, with D possibly being TRBD2 (5 bases). The CDR3 sequence is 15 residues long. CDR1 is MNHEY, CDR2 SVGAGI, per germline. V dropped 6 bases and J dropped 0 bases, with 12 bases sitting between them. CDR3 sequence (DNA): TGTGCCAGCAGCCGGACCGGACTAGCCAAAAACATTCAGTACTTC. Translating gives CASSRTGLAKNIQYF.

The chain has TRBV9 and TRBJ2-5, with 8 bases aligning to TRBD1. This CDR3 is 14 amino acids long. After removal of 4 bases from V and 5 bases from J, the junction contained 7 bases not matched to a gene. The germline V gene encodes CDR1 SGDLS and CDR2 YYNGEE. CDR3 amino acids: CASSITGGWETQYF. CDR3 bases: TGTGCCAGCAGCATCACAGGGGGTTGGGAGACCCAGTACTTC.

The rearrangement links TRBV7-3 to TRBJ1-2, with 10 bases matching TRBD1. Germline assignment: CDR1 SGHTA and CDR2 FQGTGA. CDR3 length: 14 residues. V was clipped by 5 bases and J by 5 bases; unmatched bases: 5. DNA of the CDR3: TGTGCCAGCAGCCCGACGGGACAGGGGTATGGCTACACCTTC. Translating it yields CASSPTGQGYGYTF. The variable domain in full, completed from reference TRBV7-3 and TRBJ1-2, reads GAGVSQTPSNKVTEKGKYVELRCDPISGHTALYWYRQSLGQGPEFLIYFQGTGAADDSGLPNDRFFAVRPEGSVSTLKIQRTERGDSAVYLCASSPTGQGYGYTFGSGTRLTVV.

This clone was observed at least ten times. The chain employs TRBV7-2 and TRBJ2-7, with 10 positions matching TRBD2. The CDR3 length is 14 residues. CDR1 and CDR2 (germline): SGHTA, FQGNSA. After removal of 5 bases from V and 2 bases from J, the junction contained 3 bases not matched to a gene. The CDR3 region is CASSIGTSAYEQYF. DNA of the CDR3: TGTGCCAGCAGCATCGGGACTAGCGCCTACGAGCAGTACTTC.

The CDR3 DNA is TGTGCCAGCAGCTTAAGCGGGGTGACCAATGAAAAACTGTTTTTT. It yields the protein CASSLSGVTNEKLFF. The chain combines TRBV7-9 with TRBJ1-4; D is unclear. The length of the CDR3 is 15 residues. With 2 bases removed from V and 5 bases from J, the gap between germline ends came to 12 bases. CDR1 and CDR2 (germline): SEHNR, FQNEAQ (reference sequence).

The chain joins TRBV28 to TRBJ1-4; 9 positions match TRBD1. Trimming cost V 8 bases and J 6 bases; bases outside gene matches: 13. Germline V CDR1 and CDR2: MDHEN, SYDVKM. The CDR3 contains 16 residues. CDR3 sequence (DNA): TGTGCCAGCGGAAGGGGGGACAGGGTTGGAGATGAAAAACTGTTTTTT. Residues: CASGRGDRVGDEKLFF.

The V and J genes are TRBV7-2 and TRBJ1-6; D not resolved. This CDR3 region has 13 residues. Germline values: CDR1 SGHTA, CDR2 FQGNSA. The V end was cut by 8 bases, the J end by 7 bases, with 12 bases between. CDR3 in amino acids: CASDLGRNSPLHF. The CDR3 DNA reads TGTGCCAGCGACCTTGGGAGGAATTCACCCCTCCACTTT.

This clone came up once. The chain uses TRBV7-2 and TRBJ1-3; tentative D call: TRBD1 (5 bases). The germline V and J ends were trimmed by 5 bases and 0 bases, with 11 bases remaining between them. Germline loops: CDR1 SGHTA, CDR2 FQGNSA. The CDR3 is made up of 15 amino acids. CDR3 nucleotide sequence: TGTGCCAGCAGCCTCGCGGGGGGCTCTGGAAACACCATATATTTT. It translates to CASSLAGGSGNTIYF.

This clone was observed a single time. This rearrangement joins TRBV28 to TRBJ2-3; D perhaps matches TRBD1 (6 bases). The V end lost 10 bases, the J end lost 5 bases, and 10 bases lay between the germline ends. CDR1 is MDHEN, CDR2 SYDVKM, per germline. CDR3 size: 11 residues. CDR3 coding DNA: TGTGCCATTCAGGGGATAGATACGCAGTATTTT. Translating it yields CAIQGIDTQYF. Filled out from reference TRBV28 and TRBJ2-3, the complete variable domain reads DVKVTQSSRYLVKRTGEKVFLECVQDMDHENMFWYRQDPGLGLRLIYFSYDVKMKEKGDIPEGYSVSREKKERFSLILESASTNQTSMYLCAIQGIDTQYFGPGTRLTVL.